Listed here are 10 T cell receptor beta chains from one sample, sequenced in a study of CD8 T cells in ankylosing spondylitis. In TCRdb, the 5' RACE reads were re-called with MiXCR into one record per CDR3 protein. The sample yields around 430,000 distinct CDR3 sequences, roughly 17% seen once. Whole-study results and caveats: Roughly eight highly homologous variants formed a TCR beta motif that appeared characteristic of ankylosing spondylitis blood.

Antigen specificity for these receptors is unknown. Sequencing was carried out using blood, either unsorted or a sorted T cell fraction (not recorded which). Every receptor here comes from a male donor with ankylosing spondylitis.

This clonotype was observed a handful of times. The chain has TRBV7-2 and TRBJ1-3, with TRBD1 as a possible D gene (5 bases). This CDR3 region has 15 residues. The germline V gene has CDR1 SGHTA and CDR2 FQGNSA. Trimming left V 6 bases short and J 4 bases short, with 16 bases between. CDR3 bases: TGTGCCAGCAGTCCAGCCGGGACCCTGGGAAACACCATATATTTT. This translates into CASSPAGTLGNTIYF.

This clonotype was detected only a few times. The chain uses TRBV4-2 and TRBJ1-3; a possible D gene is TRBD1 (6 bases). This CDR3 has 15 amino acids. Trimming shortened V by 3 bases and J by 1 base, and 10 bases separated the two germline ends. CDR1 is LGHNA and CDR2 is YNFKEQ in the germline V gene. In nucleotides, the CDR3 is TGTGCCAGCAGCCATGAGGGGGGGTCTGGAAACACCATATATTTT. Its protein is CASSHEGGSGNTIYF.

V is TRBV24-1 and J is TRBJ1-2, with TRBD1 identical over 10 bases. V lost 4 bases and J lost 8; bases outside the gene matches: 15. The CDR3 length is 17 residues. The germline gives CDR1 KGHDR, CDR2 SFDVKD. The CDR3, as DNA: TGTGCCACCAGTGACTATCCTCCGGGACAGGGGAATTGGGGCTACACCTTC. Its protein product is CATSDYPPGQGNWGYTF.

This clonotype appeared a few times. The V gene is TRBV20-1, the J gene TRBJ2-3; TRBD2 matches 9 bases. CDR1 DFQATT and CDR2 SNEGSKA come from the germline V gene (reference sequence). The CDR3 length is 15 residues. V lost 1 base and J lost 5; bases outside the gene matches: 7. CDR3 sequence (DNA): TGCAGTGCTAGAGGTGGCGGGGGGGCCAGAGATACGCAGTATTTT. Translated, it gives CSARGGGGARDTQYF.

This chain links TRBV7-6 with TRBJ2-1; the D gene is possibly TRBD1 (6 bases). Germline loops: CDR1 SGHVS, CDR2 FNYEAQ. There are 14 residues in the CDR3. Between the trimmed V and J ends, which lost 1 base and 9 bases, there was a span of 13 bases. The chain's CDR3 is CASSLDVRRGEQFF. The CDR3 DNA is TGTGCCAGCAGCTTAGACGTCCGCAGGGGTGAGCAGTTCTTC.

The gene calls are TRBV3-1 and TRBJ2-1, with 7 bases that match TRBD2. V shed 1 base, J shed 4 bases, and the junction held 7 bases outside the gene matches. This CDR3 has 16 amino acids. Germline assignment: CDR1 LGHDT and CDR2 YNNKEL (reference sequence). CDR3 residues: CASSQGASGPYNEQFF. In DNA, the CDR3 is TGTGCCAGCAGCCAAGGGGCTAGCGGTCCTTACAATGAGCAGTTCTTC.

Only a few counts were recorded for this clonotype. The chain recombines TRBV6-1 with TRBJ1-1, with a tentative D call TRBD1 (5 bases). CDR1 MNHNS and CDR2 SASEGT come from the germline V gene. This CDR3 has 14 residues. The germline V and J ends were trimmed by 1 base and 7 bases, with 13 bases remaining between them. CDR3 protein: CASSEDRISNEAFF. The CDR3 DNA sequence: TGTGCCAGCAGTGAAGACAGGATCAGTAATGAAGCTTTCTTT.

In this sample, this clonotype turned up a few times. V gene TRBV20-1 combines with J gene TRBJ1-2; 7 bases line up with TRBD1. This CDR3 spans 15 amino acids. V lost 1 base and J lost 5; bases outside the gene matches: 10. Germline loops: CDR1 DFQATT, CDR2 SNEGSKA (reference sequence). CDR3 in amino acids: CSARVEGGATYGYTF. In DNA, the CDR3 is TGCAGTGCTAGAGTTGAAGGGGGCGCAACGTATGGCTACACCTTC.

This clonotype has ten or more counts. This rearrangement joins TRBV6-2 or TRBV6-3 to TRBJ1-1; D is unclear. Trimming left V 4 bases short and J 3 bases short, with 9 bases between. The CDR3 is 13 residues long. Germline V gene lookup returns CDR1 MNHEY and CDR2 SVGEGT. The CDR3 loop reads CASSSMMDTEAFF. In DNA, the CDR3 is TGTGCCAGCAGTTCCATGATGGACACTGAAGCTTTCTTT.

The gene calls are TRBV7-9 and TRBJ2-7; TRBD1 aligns across 7 bases. V dropped 3 bases and J dropped 3; count of bases not matched to a gene: 8. Germline V gene sequence: CDR1 SEHNR, CDR2 FQNEAQ (reference sequence). The CDR3 has 15 residues. CDR3 in amino acids: CASSFGTPGGYEQYF. In DNA form, the CDR3 reads TGTGCCAGCAGCTTCGGGACCCCAGGGGGCTACGAGCAGTACTTC. The variable domain in full, completed from reference TRBV7-9 and TRBJ2-7, reads DTGVSQNPRHKITKRGQNVTFRCDPISEHNRLYWYRQTLGQGPEFLTYFQNEAQLEKSRLLSDRFSAERPKGSFSTLEIQRTEQGDSAMYLCASSFGTPGGYEQYFGPGTRLTVT.